This is a list of T cell receptor beta chains from one sample in a study of blood T cells in healthy people across ages. In TCRdb, the 5' RACE reads were re-called with MiXCR into one record per CDR3 protein. Of approximately 880,000 distinct CDR3 sequences detected, around 48% appear once; the ten largest clones hold roughly 13%. What was sequenced was blood. The origin of the receptors is a young man in good health. Each CDR3 is given with its conserved first and last residue. D genes are given only for firm matches. Some rows mark clone size as missing; the rest say once, few, many or name a class of expanded clone.

15	-	TRBV18	TRBD2	TRBJ2-3	CTSSTSGGITDTQYF	TGTACCAGCTCAACAAGCGGGGGGATTACAGATACGCAGTATTTT
14	few	TRBV12-3/TRBV12-4	TRBD1	TRBJ2-5	CASKGQLYQETQYF	TGTGCCAGTAAGGGACAGCTGTACCAAGAGACCCAGTACTTC
14	once	TRBV10-3	TRBD1	TRBJ2-7	CAIRGTESSYEQYF	TGTGCCATCAGGGGGACAGAGAGCTCCTACGAGCAGTACTTC
13	-	TRBV21-1	-	TRBJ2-5	CASSTKDQETQYF	TGTGCCAGCAGTACCAAGGACCAAGAGACCCAGTACTTC
19	-	TRBV27	-	TRBJ2-1	CASSSVNPPSGTSYNEQFF	TGTGCCAGCAGTTCCGTTAATCCCCCTAGTGGGACGTCCTACAATGAGCAGTTCTTC
16	-	TRBV7-9	-	TRBJ2-1	CASSLLRGSAYNEQFF	TGTGCCAGCAGCTTACTCCGGGGGTCCGCCTACAATGAGCAGTTCTTC
20	-	TRBV29-1	TRBD2	TRBJ2-5	CSVEDPIGHRGLATVDEQYF	TGCAGCGTTGAAGATCCCATAGGGCATCGTGGACTAGCTACGGTAGATGAGCAGTACTTC
13	-	TRBV6-2/TRBV6-3	TRBD2	TRBJ2-3	CASQGLALQTQYF	TGTGCCAGCCAGGGACTAGCATTGCAAACGCAGTATTTT
16	few	TRBV4-2	-	TRBJ1-5	CASSQGAADSNQPQHF	TGTGCCAGCAGCCAAGGAGCAGCGGATAGCAATCAGCCCCAGCATTTT
13	-	TRBV7-2	TRBD1	TRBJ2-4	CASSLGLGGPLYF	TGTGCCAGCAGCTTAGGATTAGGGGGCCCCCTGTACTTC
14	-	TRBV7-9	-	TRBJ1-6	CASSPDSVNSPLHF	TGTGCCAGCAGCCCGGACAGCGTCAATTCACCCCTCCACTTT
14	-	TRBV24-1	TRBD1	TRBJ2-5	CATSDRQGQETQYF	TGTGCCACCAGTGATCGACAGGGACAAGAGACCCAGTACTTC
20	few	TRBV11-3	TRBD2	TRBJ2-4	CASSSGTSGGAYTAKNIQYF	TGTGCCAGCAGCTCCGGGACTAGCGGGGGGGCCTATACCGCCAAAAACATTCAGTACTTC
15	-	TRBV9	TRBD1	TRBJ1-1	CASSGDRGRNTEAFF	TGTGCCAGCAGCGGAGACAGGGGTCGGAACACTGAAGCTTTCTTT
13	-	TRBV20-1	-	TRBJ2-1	CSARGYGLNEQFF	TGCAGTGCTAGGGGTTACGGGCTTAATGAGCAGTTCTTC
16	-	TRBV9	-	TRBJ1-6	CASSAPTGTADSPLHF	TGTGCCAGCAGCGCACCGACCGGCACAGCTGATTCACCCCTCCACTTT
17	-	TRBV12-5	-	TRBJ2-3	CASGLPLDRFSTDTLYF	TGTGCTAGTGGTTTGCCCCTTGACAGGTTTTCCACAGATACGCTGTATTTT
14	few	TRBV27	-	TRBJ2-3	CASSDRSSTDTQYF	TGTGCCAGCAGCGACAGGTCTAGCACAGATACGCAGTATTTT
14	-	TRBV20-1	-	TRBJ1-2	CSAREGTAPAGYTF	TGCAGTGCTAGAGAGGGGACCGCACCTGCTGGCTACACCTTC
14	-	TRBV29-1	TRBD2	TRBJ2-5	CSVRRTSGQETQYF	TGCAGCGTCCGGAGGACTAGCGGCCAAGAGACCCAGTACTTC
13	-	TRBV5-1	-	TRBJ2-7	CASSPPSDHEQYF	TGCGCCAGCAGCCCCCCCAGTGACCACGAGCAGTACTTC
15	-	TRBV20-1	-	TRBJ2-3	CSAPVSTDFTDTQYF	TGCAGTGCCCCTGTATCGACCGATTTCACAGATACGCAGTATTTT
14	-	TRBV6-2/TRBV6-3	TRBD2	TRBJ2-5	CASTRGTSGETQYF	TGTGCCAGCACCCGTGGGACTAGCGGGGAGACCCAGTACTTC
15	-	TRBV9	TRBD1	TRBJ1-6	CASSVGDRSGSPLHF	TGTGCCAGCAGCGTAGGGGACAGGTCAGGTTCACCCCTCCACTTT
14	many	TRBV20-1	-	TRBJ2-7	CSAPSRTETYEQYF	TGCAGTGCCCCCAGTAGAACGGAGACCTACGAGCAGTACTTC
16	few	TRBV6-5	-	TRBJ2-4	CASSYSLGVAKNIQYF	TGTGCCAGCAGTTACTCTCTGGGGGTAGCCAAAAACATTCAGTACTTC
13	-	TRBV2	-	TRBJ2-7	CASSVAVSYEQYF	TGTGCCAGCAGTGTGGCAGTTTCCTACGAGCAGTACTTC
15	-	TRBV12-3/TRBV12-4	-	TRBJ2-5	CASSLFNIRQETQYF	TGTGCCAGCAGTTTGTTCAACATACGCCAAGAGACCCAGTACTTC
15	once	TRBV6-2/TRBV6-3	-	TRBJ2-3	CASSLGDGPTDTQYF	TGTGCCAGCAGTCTAGGGGACGGGCCCACAGATACGCAGTATTTT
19	-	TRBV29-1	TRBD1	TRBJ2-4	CSVEGQDRDLFLAKNIQYF	TGCAGCGTTGAAGGACAGGACAGGGACTTATTCTTAGCCAAAAACATTCAGTACTTC
12	-	TRBV12-5	-	TRBJ2-1	CASGLVQNEQFF	TGTGCTAGTGGTTTGGTACAGAATGAGCAGTTCTTC
15	-	TRBV4-1	-	TRBJ1-1	CASSQEGSMNTEAFF	TGCGCCAGCAGCCAAGAGGGAAGCATGAACACTGAAGCTTTCTTT
13	many	TRBV12-3/TRBV12-4	-	TRBJ2-5	CASKETGSETQYF	TGTGCCAGCAAGGAAACAGGCTCAGAGACCCAGTACTTC
15	-	TRBV4-2	-	TRBJ2-1	CASSQSSLEGVEQFF	TGTGCCAGCAGCCAATCATCATTAGAGGGGGTTGAGCAGTTCTTC
13	once	TRBV3-1	-	TRBJ1-5	CASSQTGNQLQHF	TGTGCCAGCAGCCAAACAGGCAATCAGCTCCAGCATTTT
13	-	TRBV30	-	TRBJ2-3	CAWTGVGTDTQYF	TGTGCCTGGACAGGGGTTGGCACAGATACGCAGTATTTT
17	-	TRBV12-3/TRBV12-4	-	TRBJ1-2	CASKGAAEGAFNYGYTF	TGTGCCAGCAAAGGTGCGGCTGAGGGCGCTTTCAACTATGGCTACACCTTC
15	-	TRBV7-3	-	TRBJ2-3	CANSPGQGAIDTQYF	TGTGCCAACAGCCCGGGACAAGGGGCTATAGATACGCAGTATTTT
15	-	TRBV5-5	TRBD1	TRBJ1-2	CASSLGGQGNYGYTF	TGTGCCAGCAGCTTGGGTGGACAGGGGAACTACGGCTACACCTTC
16	many	TRBV3-1	-	TRBJ2-2	CASSPNYSNRGRELFF	TGTGCCAGCAGCCCAAATTATTCTAATAGGGGCCGGGAGCTGTTTTTT
15	-	TRBV7-2	-	TRBJ2-7	CASSLVGAGTYEQYF	TGTGCCAGCAGCTTAGTGGGGGCGGGGACCTACGAGCAGTACTTC
16	many	TRBV5-1	TRBD2	TRBJ2-7	CASSLDLAGGLSEQYF	TGCGCCAGCAGCTTGGATCTAGCGGGGGGGCTAAGCGAGCAGTACTTC
15	-	TRBV6-2/TRBV6-3	-	TRBJ2-7	CASRPTGKSSYEQYF	TGTGCCAGCAGGCCCACCGGGAAGAGCTCCTACGAGCAGTACTTC
14	-	TRBV2	-	TRBJ1-1	CASSDQGMDTEAFF	TGTGCCAGCAGTGACCAGGGCATGGACACTGAAGCTTTCTTT
17	-	TRBV3-1	-	TRBJ2-7	CASSQGPGRSSYNEQYF	TGTGCCAGCAGCCAAGGACCGGGACGGAGCTCCTACAATGAGCAGTACTTC
13	-	TRBV12-3/TRBV12-4	TRBD1	TRBJ1-2	CASVRGTGGGYTF	TGTGCCAGCGTGAGAGGGACAGGGGGAGGCTACACCTTC
17	-	TRBV10-3	-	TRBJ2-6	CAISESGLTSGANVLTF	TGTGCCATCAGTGAGTCAGGCCTGACCTCTGGGGCCAACGTCCTGACTTTC
13	-	TRBV20-1	-	TRBJ1-2	CSARDFSVYGYTF	TGCAGTGCTAGAGATTTCAGCGTCTATGGCTACACCTTC
16	-	TRBV7-2	TRBD2	TRBJ2-7	CASSRGTGTNSYEQYF	TGTGCCAGCAGCCGTGGGACCGGGACTAACTCCTACGAGCAGTACTTC
11	-	TRBV6-2/TRBV6-3	-	TRBJ2-5	CAIRRAETQYF	TGTGCCATAAGGAGGGCGGAGACCCAGTACTTC
13	few	TRBV12-3/TRBV12-4	-	TRBJ1-1	CASSYQENTEAFF	TGTGCCAGCAGTTATCAGGAGAACACTGAAGCTTTCTTT
11	few	TRBV29-1	-	TRBJ2-1	CSVEGQDEQFF	TGCAGCGTTGAAGGACAGGATGAGCAGTTCTTC
15	-	TRBV6-1	TRBD2	TRBJ2-7	CASSEGGGPFYEQYF	TGTGCCAGCAGTGAAGGCGGGGGGCCCTTCTACGAGCAGTACTTC
14	-	TRBV5-6	-	TRBJ2-3	CASSFPRGGNTQYF	TGTGCCAGCAGCTTTCCTAGGGGGGGGAATACGCAGTATTTT
15	-	TRBV4-1	-	TRBJ1-6	CASSQSAARNSPLHF	TGCGCCAGCAGCCAAAGCGCGGCAAGAAATTCACCCCTCCACTTT
15	-	TRBV7-2	-	TRBJ2-3	CASSLYGTITDTQYF	TGTGCCAGCAGCTTATACGGAACGATCACAGATACGCAGTATTTT
13	many	TRBV28	-	TRBJ2-7	CASSFNRGYEQYF	TGTGCCAGCAGTTTCAACCGGGGTTACGAGCAGTACTTC